The 24 T cell receptor beta chains below all came from one sample that was sequenced in a study of T-cell reconstitution after alpha-beta-depleted transplantation in children listed by TCRdb under 2016. Beyond this particular receptor, the publication reports: Over the following months the frequencies of hyperexpanded clones went down, and after one year T-cell counts and TCRbeta diversity were mostly credited to newly produced T cells.

The protocol used for the library was PCR. Sequencing instrument: Illumina HiSeq 2500. TCR library preparation used molecular barcoding, with unique molecular identifiers applied to normalize quantification of the TCRbeta repertoire. TCRdb reran the public reads through fastp at Q25 and MiXCR, keeping productive beta chains. Each entry merges the rows of one CDR3 protein and shows their most common DNA and genes. This sample gives around 270,000 distinct CDR3 sequences in total; almost 8% of them show up just once. The ten largest clones take up around 9.8% of the sample. These receptors' antigens are unknown. The treatment or condition label for this specimen denotes: allogeneic hematopoietic cell transplantation with graft depleted of TCRalphabeta T cells and CD19 B cells. The specimen comprised peripheral blood, sampled 360 days after TCRalphabeta/CD19-depleted stem cell transplant. The source of these receptors is a female patient aged 2-15 years who had a stem cell transplant for Fanconi anemia, so the T cells may come from the graft donor.

This clonotype occurred many times. V and J are TRBV24-1 and TRBJ2-7, with no clear D. The CDR3 has 12 residues. With 4 bases removed from V and 4 bases from J, the gap between germline ends came to 7 bases. Per the germline V gene, CDR1 is KGHDR and CDR2 is SFDVKD. The CDR3 DNA reads as TGTGCCACCAGTGACCTCGGTTACGAGCAGTACTTC. It yields the protein CATSDLGYEQYF.

This clonotype came up many times. The chain carries TRBV12-3 or TRBV12-4 and TRBJ2-2, with no clear D. The CDR3 spans 16 residues. V dropped 3 bases and J dropped 0 bases, with 11 bases sitting between them. The CDR3 loop reads CASSFGRNANTGELFF. CDR3 bases: TGTGCCAGCAGTTTTGGGCGGAACGCGAACACCGGGGAGCTGTTTTTT.

This clonotype was detected a few times. The CDR3 region is CASSLAGVDEQYV. DNA for the CDR3: TGTGCCAGCAGTTTGGCCGGGGTCGACGAGCAGTACGTC. The V call is TRBV28, the J call TRBJ2-7, with D possibly TRBD2 on 5 matching bases. The germline CDR1 and CDR2 sequences are MDHEN and SYDVKM. This CDR3 has 13 residues. V was pared by 3 bases and J by 5 bases, with 11 bases between.

V and J are TRBV7-3 and TRBJ2-3; 8 nucleotides agree with TRBD2. CDR1 SGHTA and CDR2 FQGTGA come from the germline V gene. V was clipped by 5 bases and J by 2 bases; unmatched bases: 6. The CDR3 contains 15 residues. The CDR3 protein is CASSRSGAYTDTQYF. In nucleotides, the CDR3 is TGTGCCAGCAGCCGTAGCGGGGCCTACACAGATACGCAGTATTTT.

This clonotype was counted ten times or more. J is TRBJ2-4 and V is TRBV4-2; TRBD1 matches 12 bases. The junction had 10 bases not matched to a gene; V was cut back by 4 bases and J by 0 bases. The CDR3 sequence is 19 residues long. Looked up from germline, CDR1 is LGHNA and CDR2 is YNFKEQ. The DNA for the CDR3 is TGTGCCAGCAGCCGGGACAGGGGGCGACAGAAGGTAGCCAAAAACATTCAGTACTTC. Translating it yields CASSRDRGRQKVAKNIQYF.

The V and J genes are TRBV10-2 and TRBJ1-6; TRBD1 matches at 10 bases. Germline V lookup: CDR1 WSHSY, CDR2 SAAADI. The V segment lost 6 bases and the J segment 0 bases; nucleotides outside the gene matches: 8. The CDR3 runs to 18 residues. The chain's CDR3 is CASSTGTGVISYNSPLHF. CDR3 nucleotide sequence: TGCGCCAGCAGCACCGGGACAGGGGTCATCTCCTATAATTCACCCCTCCACTTT.

V usage is TRBV5-1 and J usage is TRBJ2-2; D perhaps matches TRBD1 (6 bases). Per germline, CDR1 SGHRS and CDR2 YFSETQ. The CDR3 is 17 amino acids. V lost 1 base and J lost 1, with 14 bases in between. CDR3 nucleotide sequence: TGCGCCAGCAGCTTGTATTCGCAGGGGTGGAACACCGGGGAGCTGTTTTTT. Encoded protein: CASSLYSQGWNTGELFF. Complete variable domain (other parts from reference TRBV5-1 and TRBJ2-2): KAGVTQTPRYLIKTRGQQVTLSCSPISGHRSVSWYQQTPGQGLQFLFEYFSETQRNKGNFPGRFSGRQFSNSRSEMNVSTLELGDSALYLCASSLYSQGWNTGELFFGEGSRLTVL.

The chain couples TRBV5-1 to TRBJ2-1; the match to TRBD2 covers 13 bases. Trimming took 3 bases from V and 4 from J; bases not matched to a gene: 10. The CDR3 runs 18 residues. Germline V lookup: CDR1 SGHRS, CDR2 YFSETQ. CDR3 amino acids: CASSWTSGGPPQYNEQFF. DNA of the CDR3: TGCGCCAGCAGCTGGACTAGCGGGGGACCCCCACAATACAATGAGCAGTTCTTC. Filled out from reference TRBV5-1 and TRBJ2-1, the complete variable domain reads KAGVTQTPRYLIKTRGQQVTLSCSPISGHRSVSWYQQTPGQGLQFLFEYFSETQRNKGNFPGRFSGRQFSNSRSEMNVSTLELGDSALYLCASSWTSGGPPQYNEQFFGPGTRLTVL.

This clonotype was seen a few times. The chain links TRBV6-1 to TRBJ1-5; no clear D gene. The V gene's germline CDR1 is MNHNS and CDR2 SASEGT. This CDR3 is built from 13 residues. V lost 1 base, J lost 7 bases, and 8 bases lay in between. The CDR3 DNA follows: TGTGCCAGCAGTGAAGTTGGGTACCAGCCCCAGCATTTT. It is translated as CASSEVGYQPQHF.

This clonotype was detected only a few times. The chain links TRBV15 to TRBJ1-5; maybe TRBD1 (6 bases). Germline CDR1 and CDR2: LNHNV and YYDKDF (reference sequence). The CDR3 sequence is 15 residues long. The V gene lost 5 bases and the J gene lost 2 bases, with 13 bases spanning the gap. The CDR3 sequence is CATSPRTEGNQPQHF. CDR3 bases: TGTGCCACCAGCCCCCGGACAGAGGGCAATCAGCCCCAGCATTTT.

In its sample, this clonotype was seen many times. The V and J genes are TRBV28 and TRBJ2-3; D call uncertain. The CDR3 is 13 residues long. Trimming took 5 bases from V and 4 from J, leaving 10 bases between them. The germline gives CDR1 MDHEN, CDR2 SYDVKM. The CDR3 loop is CASSRLVADTQYF. CDR3 DNA: TGTGCCAGCAGTCGCTTAGTGGCAGATACGCAGTATTTT.

The V call is TRBV6-9, the J call TRBJ2-7, with D maybe TRBD1 (6 bases). The CDR3 extends over 11 amino acids. CDR1 is MNHGY, CDR2 SVAAGI, per germline. Trimming stripped 9 bases from V and 6 bases from J, with 12 bases between. The CDR3 nucleotides read TGTGCCAGTCGAGGGACATCCGAGCAGTACTTC. Its translation is CASRGTSEQYF.

This clonotype was detected only a few times. This chain joins TRBV7-9 and TRBJ1-1; D remains unclear. CDR3 length: 17 residues. The V and J ends lost 0 bases and 1 base respectively, with 15 bases between them. Per the germline V gene, CDR1 is SEHNR and CDR2 is FQNEAQ (reference sequence). The CDR3 sequence is CASSLALSGRENTEAFF. In nucleotides, the CDR3 is TGTGCCAGCAGCTTAGCGCTTAGTGGGAGGGAGAACACTGAAGCTTTCTTT.

This clonotype was recorded a few times. The chain carries TRBV24-1 and TRBJ1-5; 9 nucleotides line up with TRBD1. V lost 2 bases and J lost 4; bases outside the gene matches: 8. CDR1 is KGHDR, CDR2 SFDVKD, per germline. The CDR3 sequence is 17 residues long. CDR3 nucleotide sequence: TGTGCCACCAGTGATTCAACATGGACAGGGGCAAATCAGCCCCAGCATTTT. This codes for CATSDSTWTGANQPQHF.

This clonotype was recorded at least ten times. The chain carries TRBV7-8 and TRBJ1-2, with 7 bases lining up with TRBD1. The CDR3 runs to 14 residues. The germline V gene has CDR1 SGHVS and CDR2 FQNEAQ. The V segment lost 5 bases and the J segment 2 bases; nucleotides outside the gene matches: 5. The CDR3, as DNA: TGTGCCAGCAGCCCAAGGGGACAGAACTATGGCTACACCTTC. Protein sequence: CASSPRGQNYGYTF.

This clonotype was recorded many times. The V gene is TRBV20-1, the J gene TRBJ2-5, with D unclear. In germline, CDR1 is DFQATT, CDR2 SNEGSKA (reference sequence). V was shortened by 0 bases and J by 5 bases, with 13 bases between the two germline ends. The CDR3 length is 14 residues. The CDR3 loop is CSAREAWREETQYF. CDR3 coding DNA: TGCAGTGCTAGAGAGGCGTGGCGAGAGGAGACCCAGTACTTC.

The sample holds a few counts of this clonotype. V gene TRBV19 combines with J gene TRBJ2-4, with TRBD1 identical over 10 bases. The CDR3 spans 15 residues. Trimming took 6 bases from V and 8 from J; bases not matched to a gene: 10. Germline lookup yields CDR1 LNHDA and CDR2 SQIVND (reference sequence). In DNA, the CDR3 is TGTGCCAGTAGCCCCAAGACAGGGGGCTGGGACATTCAGTACTTC. Its translation: CASSPKTGGWDIQYF.

This clonotype was seen at least ten times. The CDR3 nucleotides are TGCGCCAGCAGCTTGGAGGCCGGGCCCAATCAGCCCCAGCATTTT. Amino acid sequence: CASSLEAGPNQPQHF. The chain employs TRBV5-1 and TRBJ1-5; no clear D gene. Germline V gene lookup returns CDR1 SGHRS and CDR2 YFSETQ. The V end was cut by 0 bases, the J end by 3 bases, with 10 bases between. CDR3 length: 15 amino acids.

This clonotype came up a few times. This chain uses TRBV9 with TRBJ2-1, with 9 bases lining up with TRBD2. CDR1 SGDLS and CDR2 YYNGEE come from the germline V gene. The V and J ends lost 6 bases and 5 bases, in that order; junction bases with no gene match: 6. The CDR3 consists of 14 residues. The CDR3 DNA sequence: TGTGCCAGCAACATAGCGGGGGAGGACAATGAGCAGTTCTTC. It is translated as CASNIAGEDNEQFF.

This clonotype was seen repeatedly, ten times or more. The chain employs TRBV27 and TRBJ1-5; TRBD1 aligns across 9 bases. In germline, CDR1 is MNHEY, CDR2 SMNVEV (reference sequence). V dropped 5 bases and J dropped 0; count of bases not matched to a gene: 11. CDR3 length: 18 amino acids. For the CDR3, the DNA is TGTGCCAGCAGTCCACATATCGGACAGGGGCATAGCAATCAGCCCCAGCATTTT. It translates to CASSPHIGQGHSNQPQHF.

This clonotype was observed many times. The V and J genes are TRBV5-4 and TRBJ1-1, with TRBD1 as a possible D gene (5 bases). This CDR3 is built from 13 residues. V dropped 2 bases and J dropped 3 bases, with 8 bases sitting between them. CDR1 and CDR2 (germline): SGHNT, YYREEE (reference sequence). The CDR3 region has the DNA TGTGCCAGCAGCTTCGTAGGGGACACTGAAGCTTTCTTT. Translating it yields CASSFVGDTEAFF.

This clonotype was found many times. The gene calls are TRBV28 and TRBJ1-5; D unresolved. Germline V gives CDR1 MDHEN, CDR2 SYDVKM. Between the trimmed V and J ends, which lost 6 bases and 7 bases, there was a span of 10 bases. The CDR3 totals 12 residues. The CDR3 nucleotides are TGTGCCAGCAGGGGCAGCCCACAGCCCCAGCATTTT. Its translation: CASRGSPQPQHF.

This clonotype came up many times. The V and J genes are TRBV25-1 and TRBJ2-3, with 8 bases aligning to TRBD2. V shed 4 bases and J 4 bases; nucleotides not matched to a gene: 4. Germline V gives CDR1 MGHDK, CDR2 SYGVNS. This CDR3 region has 14 residues. The CDR3 sequence is CASSGSGRPDTQYF. CDR3 nucleotide sequence: TGTGCCAGCAGTGGAAGCGGGAGACCAGATACGCAGTATTTT.

This clonotype was found many times. The J gene is TRBJ2-7, the V gene TRBV7-9, with 8 bases lining up with TRBD1. This CDR3 has 15 residues. The V gene's germline CDR1 is SEHNR and CDR2 FQNEAQ (reference sequence). Trimming at V came to 7 bases and at J to 3 bases, leaving 11 bases not matched to a gene. CDR3 nucleotide sequence: TGTGCCAGCAACAACGCGGGACAGGCTAACTACGAGCAGTACTTC. This sequence encodes CASNNAGQANYEQYF.